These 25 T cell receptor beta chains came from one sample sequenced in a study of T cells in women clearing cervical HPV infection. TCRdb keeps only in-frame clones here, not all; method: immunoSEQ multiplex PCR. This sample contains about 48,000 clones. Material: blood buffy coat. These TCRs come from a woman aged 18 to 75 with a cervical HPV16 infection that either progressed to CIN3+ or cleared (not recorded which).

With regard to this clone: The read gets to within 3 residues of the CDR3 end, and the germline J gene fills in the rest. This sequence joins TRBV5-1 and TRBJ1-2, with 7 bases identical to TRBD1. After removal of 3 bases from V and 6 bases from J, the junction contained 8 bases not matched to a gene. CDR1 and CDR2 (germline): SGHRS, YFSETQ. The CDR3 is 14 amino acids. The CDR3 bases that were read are TGCGCCAGCAGCTCAGCCGGGACAGCAAATGGC. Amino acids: CASSSAGTANG. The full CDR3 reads CASSSAGTANGYTF.

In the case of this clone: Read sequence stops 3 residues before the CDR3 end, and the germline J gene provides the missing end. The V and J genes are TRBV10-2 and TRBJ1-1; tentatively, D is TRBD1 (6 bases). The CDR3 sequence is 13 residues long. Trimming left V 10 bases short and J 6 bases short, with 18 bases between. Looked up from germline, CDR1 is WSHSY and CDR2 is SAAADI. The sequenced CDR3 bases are TGCGCCATCAGGGGAGGGGAGAGTCCTGAA. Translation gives CAIRGGESPE. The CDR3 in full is CAIRGGESPEAFF.

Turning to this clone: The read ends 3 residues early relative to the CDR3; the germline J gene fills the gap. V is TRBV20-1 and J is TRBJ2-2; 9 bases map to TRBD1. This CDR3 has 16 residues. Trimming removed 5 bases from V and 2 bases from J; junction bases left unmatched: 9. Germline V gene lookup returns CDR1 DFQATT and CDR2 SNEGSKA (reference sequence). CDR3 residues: CSAYPGTGSNTGELFF. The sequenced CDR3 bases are TGCAGTGCTTACCCCGGGACAGGGAGTAACACCGGGGAG.

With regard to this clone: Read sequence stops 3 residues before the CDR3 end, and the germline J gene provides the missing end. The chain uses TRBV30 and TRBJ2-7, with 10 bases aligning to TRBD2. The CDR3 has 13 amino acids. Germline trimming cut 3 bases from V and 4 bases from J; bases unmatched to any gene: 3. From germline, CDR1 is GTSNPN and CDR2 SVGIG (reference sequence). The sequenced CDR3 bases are TGTGCCTGGAGGGCTAGCGGGGGTTACGAG. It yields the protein CAWRASGGYE. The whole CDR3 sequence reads CAWRASGGYEQYF.

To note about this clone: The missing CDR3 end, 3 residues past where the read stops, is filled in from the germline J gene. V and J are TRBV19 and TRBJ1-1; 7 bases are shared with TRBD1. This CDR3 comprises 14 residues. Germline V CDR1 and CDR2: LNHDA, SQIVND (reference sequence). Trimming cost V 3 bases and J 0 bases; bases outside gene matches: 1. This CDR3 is CASSIDRVNTEAFF. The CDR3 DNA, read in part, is TGTGCCAGTAGTATTGACAGGGTGAACACTGAA.

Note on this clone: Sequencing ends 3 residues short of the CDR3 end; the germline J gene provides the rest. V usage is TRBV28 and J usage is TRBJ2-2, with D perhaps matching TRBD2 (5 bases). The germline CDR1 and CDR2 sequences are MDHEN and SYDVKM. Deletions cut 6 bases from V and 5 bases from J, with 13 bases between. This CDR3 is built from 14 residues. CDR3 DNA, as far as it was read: TGTGCCAGCAGGAGTAGTGCGGGTACCGGGGAG. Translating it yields CASRSSAGTGE. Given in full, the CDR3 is CASRSSAGTGELFF.

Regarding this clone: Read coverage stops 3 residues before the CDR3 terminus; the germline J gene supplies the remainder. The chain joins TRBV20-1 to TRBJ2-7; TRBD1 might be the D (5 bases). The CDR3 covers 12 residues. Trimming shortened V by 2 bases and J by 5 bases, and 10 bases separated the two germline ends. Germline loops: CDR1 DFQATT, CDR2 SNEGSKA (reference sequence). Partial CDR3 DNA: TGCAGTGCTAGAACAGACAGAGACGAG. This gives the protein CSARTDRDE. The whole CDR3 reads CSARTDRDEQYF.

The part of the CDR3 DNA that was read is TGTGCCTGGAGTAAAACCGGGACAGAGAACACTGAA. The encoded protein is CAWSKTGTENTE. The complete CDR3 reads CAWSKTGTENTEAFF. The chain employs TRBV30 and TRBJ1-1; 7 bases agree with TRBD1. The read ends 3 residues before the CDR3 terminus; that terminus is restored from the germline J gene. Losses at the gene ends were 2 bases for V and 1 base for J; bases not matched to a gene: 7. The CDR3 spans 15 residues. Germline-derived CDR1 and CDR2 are GTSNPN and SVGIG (reference sequence). The complete variable domain, with remaining parts taken from reference TRBV30 and TRBJ1-1, reads SQTIHQWPATLVQPVGSPLSLECTVEGTSNPNLYWYRQAAGRGLQLLFYSVGIGQISSEVPQNLSASRPQDRQFILSSKKLLLSDSGFYLCAWSKTGTENTEAFFGQGTRLTVV.

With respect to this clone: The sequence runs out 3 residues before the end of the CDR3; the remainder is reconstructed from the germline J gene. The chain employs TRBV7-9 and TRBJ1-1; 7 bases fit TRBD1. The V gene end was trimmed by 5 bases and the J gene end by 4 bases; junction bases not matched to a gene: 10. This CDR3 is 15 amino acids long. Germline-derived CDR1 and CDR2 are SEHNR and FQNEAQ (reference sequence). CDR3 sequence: CASSPYGPGGTEAFF. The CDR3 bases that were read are TGTGCCAGCAGCCCGTACGGACCAGGGGGCACTGAA. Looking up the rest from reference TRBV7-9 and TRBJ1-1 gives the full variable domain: DTGVSQNPRHKITKRGQNVTFRCDPISEHNRLYWYRQTLGQGPEFLTYFQNEAQLEKSRLLSDRFSAERPKGSFSTLEIQRTEQGDSAMYLCASSPYGPGGTEAFFGQGTRLTVV.

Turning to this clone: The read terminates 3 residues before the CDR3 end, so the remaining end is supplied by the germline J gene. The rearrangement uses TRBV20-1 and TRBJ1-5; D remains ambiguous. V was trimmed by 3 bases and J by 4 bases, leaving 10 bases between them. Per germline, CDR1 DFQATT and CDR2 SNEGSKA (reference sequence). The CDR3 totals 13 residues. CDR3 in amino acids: CSASEQLNQPQHF. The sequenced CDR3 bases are TGCAGTGCTAGTGAACAGTTAAATCAGCCC.

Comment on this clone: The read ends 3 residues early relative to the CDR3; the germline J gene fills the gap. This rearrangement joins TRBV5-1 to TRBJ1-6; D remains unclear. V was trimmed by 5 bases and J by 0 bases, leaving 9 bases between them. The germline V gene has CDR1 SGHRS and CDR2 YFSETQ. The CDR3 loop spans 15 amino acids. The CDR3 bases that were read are TGCGCCAGCAGGCGTGAGAGCTCCTATAATTCACCC. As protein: CASRRESSYNSP. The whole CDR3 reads CASRRESSYNSPLHF.

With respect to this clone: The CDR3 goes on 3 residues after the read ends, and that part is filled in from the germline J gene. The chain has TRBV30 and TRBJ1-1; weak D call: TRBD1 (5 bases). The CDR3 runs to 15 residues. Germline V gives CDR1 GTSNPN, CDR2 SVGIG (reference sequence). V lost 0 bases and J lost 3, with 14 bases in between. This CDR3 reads CAWSVRGNRDTEAFF. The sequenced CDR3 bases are TGTGCCTGGAGTGTACGGGGGAACCGGGACACTGAA.

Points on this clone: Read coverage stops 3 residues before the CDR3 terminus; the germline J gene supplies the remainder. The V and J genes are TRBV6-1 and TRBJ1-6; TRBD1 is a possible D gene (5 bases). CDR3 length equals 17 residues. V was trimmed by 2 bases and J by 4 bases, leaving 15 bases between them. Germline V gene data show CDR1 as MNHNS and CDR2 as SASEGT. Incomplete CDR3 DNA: TGTGCCAGCAGTGAATATGCAGGGCTGGATTATAATTCACCC. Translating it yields CASSEYAGLDYNSP. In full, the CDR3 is CASSEYAGLDYNSPLHF.

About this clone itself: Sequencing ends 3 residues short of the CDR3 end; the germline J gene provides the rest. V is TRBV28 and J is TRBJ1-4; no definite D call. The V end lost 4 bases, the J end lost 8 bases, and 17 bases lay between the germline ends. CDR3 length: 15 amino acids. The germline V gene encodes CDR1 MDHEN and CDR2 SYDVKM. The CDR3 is CASSSRLPTKEKLFF. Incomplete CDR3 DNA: TGTGCCAGCAGTTCCCGACTCCCGACGAAGGAAAAA. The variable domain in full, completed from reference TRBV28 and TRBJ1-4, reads DVKVTQSSRYLVKRTGEKVFLECVQDMDHENMFWYRQDPGLGLRLIYFSYDVKMKEKGDIPEGYSVSREKKERFSLILESASTNQTSMYLCASSSRLPTKEKLFFGSGTQLSVL.

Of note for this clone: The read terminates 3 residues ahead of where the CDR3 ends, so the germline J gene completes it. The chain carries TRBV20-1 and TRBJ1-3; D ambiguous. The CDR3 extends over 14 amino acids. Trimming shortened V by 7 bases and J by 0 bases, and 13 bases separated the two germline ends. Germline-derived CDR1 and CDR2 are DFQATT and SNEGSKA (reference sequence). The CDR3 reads CSVAGTSSGNTIYF. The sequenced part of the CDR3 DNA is TGCAGTGTAGCCGGTACAAGCTCTGGAAACACC.

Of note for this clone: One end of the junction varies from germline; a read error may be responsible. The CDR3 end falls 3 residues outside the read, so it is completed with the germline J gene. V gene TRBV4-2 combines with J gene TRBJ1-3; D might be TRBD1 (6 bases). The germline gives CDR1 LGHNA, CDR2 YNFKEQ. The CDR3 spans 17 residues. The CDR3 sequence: CASSQDWTVISGNTIYF. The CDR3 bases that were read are TGCGCCAGCAGCCAAGATTGGACAGTAATCTCTGGAAACACC.

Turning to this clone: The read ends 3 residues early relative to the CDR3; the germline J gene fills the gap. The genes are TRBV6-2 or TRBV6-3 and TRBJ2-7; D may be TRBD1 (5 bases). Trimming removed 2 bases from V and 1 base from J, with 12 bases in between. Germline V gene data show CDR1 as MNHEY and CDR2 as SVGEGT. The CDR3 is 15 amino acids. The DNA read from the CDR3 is TGTGCCAGCAGTTACCTACAGGTTCTTTCCTACGAG. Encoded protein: CASSYLQVLSYE. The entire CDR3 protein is CASSYLQVLSYEQYF.

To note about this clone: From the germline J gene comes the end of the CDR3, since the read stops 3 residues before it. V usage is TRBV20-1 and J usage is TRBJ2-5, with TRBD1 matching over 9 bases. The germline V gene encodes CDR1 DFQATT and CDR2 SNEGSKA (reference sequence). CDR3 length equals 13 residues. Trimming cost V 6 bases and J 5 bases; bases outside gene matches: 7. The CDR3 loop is CSANRGQAETQYF. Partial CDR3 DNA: TGCAGTGCCAACAGGGGGCAGGCGGAGACC.

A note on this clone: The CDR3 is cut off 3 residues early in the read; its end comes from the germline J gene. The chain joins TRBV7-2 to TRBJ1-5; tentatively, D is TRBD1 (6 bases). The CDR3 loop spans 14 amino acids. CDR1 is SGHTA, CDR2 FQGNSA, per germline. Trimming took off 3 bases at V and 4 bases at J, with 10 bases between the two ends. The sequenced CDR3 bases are TGTGCCAGCAGCTTGACAGGAACTAATCAGCCC. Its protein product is CASSLTGTNQP. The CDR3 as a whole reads CASSLTGTNQPQHF.

CDR3 DNA (partial): TGTGCCAGCAGCGGGGCGGCTGGCCTTTACAATGAG. Residues: CASSGAAGLYNE. The full CDR3 sequence reads CASSGAAGLYNEQFF. V is TRBV7-9 and J is TRBJ2-1, with D perhaps TRBD1 (5 bases). The read falls 3 residues short of the CDR3 end, and the missing part is taken from the germline J gene. Between the trimmed V and J ends, which lost 5 bases and 4 bases, there was a span of 15 bases. Germline V gene data show CDR1 as SEHNR and CDR2 as FQNEAQ (reference sequence). This CDR3 has 15 amino acids.

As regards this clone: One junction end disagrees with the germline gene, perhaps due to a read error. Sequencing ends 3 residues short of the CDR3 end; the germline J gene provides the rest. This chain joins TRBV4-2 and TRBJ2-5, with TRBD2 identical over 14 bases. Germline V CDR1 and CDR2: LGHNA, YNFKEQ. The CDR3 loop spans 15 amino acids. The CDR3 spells CASSQRGTSGGTQYF. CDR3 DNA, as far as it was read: TGCGCCAGCAGCCAACGAGGGACTAGCGGGGGGACC.

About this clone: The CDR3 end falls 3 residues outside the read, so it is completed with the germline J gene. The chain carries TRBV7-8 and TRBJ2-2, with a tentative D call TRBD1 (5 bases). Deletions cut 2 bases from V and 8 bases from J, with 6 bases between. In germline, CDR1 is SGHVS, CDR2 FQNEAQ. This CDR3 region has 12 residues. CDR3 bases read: TGTGCCAGCAGCTTAAACAGGGGGGAG. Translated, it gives CASSLNRGE. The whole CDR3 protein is CASSLNRGELFF.

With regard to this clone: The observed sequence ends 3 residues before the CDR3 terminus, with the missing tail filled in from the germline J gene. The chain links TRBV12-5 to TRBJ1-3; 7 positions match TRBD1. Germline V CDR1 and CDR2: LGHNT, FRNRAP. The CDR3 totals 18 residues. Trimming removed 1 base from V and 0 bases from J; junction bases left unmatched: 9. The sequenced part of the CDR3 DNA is TGTGCTAGTGGTTTGGCCGACAAAACAGGGGCCTCTGGAAACACC. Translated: CASGLADKTGASGNT. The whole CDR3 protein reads CASGLADKTGASGNTIYF.

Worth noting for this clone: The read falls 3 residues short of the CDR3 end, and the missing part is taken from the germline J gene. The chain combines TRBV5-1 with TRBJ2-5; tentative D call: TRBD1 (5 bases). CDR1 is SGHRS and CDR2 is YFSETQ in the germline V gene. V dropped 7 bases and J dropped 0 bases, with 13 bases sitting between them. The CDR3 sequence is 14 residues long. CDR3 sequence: CASRTIPYQETQYF. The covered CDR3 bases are TGCGCCAGCCGGACAATACCGTACCAAGAGACC.

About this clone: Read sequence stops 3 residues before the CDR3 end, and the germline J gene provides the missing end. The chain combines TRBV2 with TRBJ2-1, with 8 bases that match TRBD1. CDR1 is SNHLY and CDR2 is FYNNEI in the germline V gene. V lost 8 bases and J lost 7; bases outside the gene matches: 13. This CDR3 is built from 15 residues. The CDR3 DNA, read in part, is TGTGCCAGCCCGCGAGACAGGGGTTCGAGAAATGAG. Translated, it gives CASPRDRGSRNE. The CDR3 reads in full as CASPRDRGSRNEQFF.